The 32 T cell receptor beta chains presented below share a single source sample, sequenced in a study of T cells after yellow fever vaccination (dated by TCRdb to the late 2010s). Libraries were built with 5' RACE. Reads for this sample came from an Illumina HiSeq 2500. TCRdb itself trimmed the public reads at Q25 with fastp, ran MiXCR and retained productive beta chains. Identical CDR3 protein sequences are pooled into one entry, listed with their most common genes and DNA. The sample table shows 500,000 to 700,000 distinct CDR3 sequences, and 19% are seen once. The ten largest clonotypes hold over 11% of the sample. The treatment or condition label, read with the paper, signifies: live attenuated yellow fever vaccine strain. Here the sequenced sample was PBMCs, taken 15 days after the yellow fever booster vaccination. Every receptor here comes from a young man who received the YFV17D yellow fever vaccine.

The chain couples TRBV19 to TRBJ2-1, with D possibly matching TRBD2 (6 bases). Germline V lookup: CDR1 LNHDA, CDR2 SQIVND (reference sequence). The CDR3 totals 14 residues. The V gene lost 7 bases and the J gene lost 4 bases, with 14 bases spanning the gap. The CDR3 DNA sequence: TGTGCCAGTAAGACGGGAGTCTCTTACAATGAGCAGTTCTTC. Its translation is CASKTGVSYNEQFF.

In this sample, this clonotype turned up a few times. The rearrangement joins TRBV7-9 to TRBJ2-4, with 8 bases fitting TRBD1. After removal of 5 bases from V and 3 bases from J, the junction contained 6 bases not matched to a gene. The germline V gene has CDR1 SEHNR and CDR2 FQNEAQ (reference sequence). The CDR3 has 15 amino acids. The CDR3 nucleotides read TGTGCCAGCAGCCTGAACGACAGGGGCAAAAACATTCAGTACTTC. This encodes CASSLNDRGKNIQYF.

V gene TRBV9 combines with J gene TRBJ2-1, with D perhaps TRBD2 (6 bases). CDR1 is SGDLS, CDR2 YYNGEE, per germline. CDR3 length: 15 residues. Trimming took off 4 bases at V and 5 bases at J, with 16 bases between the two ends. CDR3 residues: CASSKAGSYNNEQFF. The CDR3 DNA reads TGTGCCAGCAGCAAAGCGGGCTCCTATAACAATGAGCAGTTCTTC.

The rearrangement links TRBV4-3 to TRBJ2-3; 8 bases line up with TRBD2. The V segment lost 3 bases and the J segment 2 bases; nucleotides outside the gene matches: 1. Germline lookup yields CDR1 LGHNA and CDR2 YSLEER. The CDR3 spans 14 residues. This chain's CDR3 is CASSHSGNTDTQYF. The CDR3 coding sequence is TGCGCCAGCAGCCATAGCGGGAACACAGATACGCAGTATTTT.

The V gene is TRBV7-9, the J gene TRBJ2-7, with a weak D call TRBD2 (5 bases). The V and J ends lost 8 bases and 2 bases respectively, with 13 bases between them. The length of the CDR3 is 13 residues. Per germline, CDR1 SEHNR and CDR2 FQNEAQ (reference sequence). The CDR3: CASQEVTAYEQYF. The CDR3 nucleotides read TGTGCCAGCCAGGAGGTGACCGCCTACGAGCAGTACTTC.

The chain links TRBV29-1 to TRBJ2-1; 8 nucleotides match TRBD1. This CDR3 has 14 residues. Germline V gene sequence: CDR1 SQVTM, CDR2 ANQGSEA. V lost 7 bases, J lost 7 bases, and 12 bases stayed unmatched. Written as DNA, the CDR3 is TGCAGCGCCCCGAGTGGGACAGGATTTAATGAGCAGTTCTTC. As protein: CSAPSGTGFNEQFF.

This clonotype showed up just a few times. The rearrangement joins TRBV7-9 to TRBJ2-2; 7 nucleotides agree with TRBD2. The V segment lost 6 bases and the J segment 3 bases; nucleotides outside the gene matches: 4. The CDR3 spans 14 residues. Germline-derived CDR1 and CDR2 are SEHNR and FQNEAQ (reference sequence). In DNA form, the CDR3 reads TGTGCCAGCAGTACTAGCGCCTACACCGGGGAGCTGTTTTTT. Translation: CASSTSAYTGELFF.

Only a few counts were recorded for this clonotype. The gene calls are TRBV4-3 and TRBJ1-2; 11 bases are a match to TRBD1. The CDR3 extends over 14 amino acids. V trimming: 4 bases; J trimming: 7 bases; junction bases outside the gene matches: 5. Germline CDR1 and CDR2: LGHNA and YSLEER. The CDR3 here is CASSPGQGAAGYTF. The CDR3 DNA reads TGCGCCAGCAGCCCAGGACAGGGGGCGGCTGGCTACACCTTC.

The CDR3 DNA reads as TGCGCCAGCAGCCAAGAGGAGACTAGCGGGAGCGATACCGGGGAGCTGTTTTTT. The encoded protein is CASSQEETSGSDTGELFF. The chain couples TRBV4-1 to TRBJ2-2, with TRBD2 matching 12 bases. V lost 0 bases and J lost 5; bases outside the gene matches: 7. Looked up from germline, CDR1 is MGHRA and CDR2 is YSYEKL. CDR3 length: 18 amino acids.

In this sample, this clonotype turned up a few times. This chain joins TRBV19 and TRBJ2-4; maybe TRBD2 (5 bases). In germline, CDR1 is LNHDA, CDR2 SQIVND (reference sequence). There are 16 residues in the CDR3. The ends were cut back, 1 base at V and 0 bases at J, with 10 bases in the middle. In nucleotides, the CDR3 is TGTGCCAGTAGTATAGGGCTAGCACAAGCCAAAAACATTCAGTACTTC. Its protein product is CASSIGLAQAKNIQYF.

The V call is TRBV5-1, the J call TRBJ2-3; D not resolved. The V gene lost 6 bases and the J gene lost 4 bases, with 15 bases spanning the gap. The CDR3 is made up of 14 amino acids. Germline V gives CDR1 SGHRS, CDR2 YFSETQ. The CDR3: CASKTPEPADTQYF. Here the CDR3 DNA reads TGCGCCAGCAAGACTCCCGAGCCCGCAGATACGCAGTATTTT. Combining the CDR3 with reference TRBV5-1 and TRBJ2-3 gives the whole variable domain KAGVTQTPRYLIKTRGQQVTLSCSPISGHRSVSWYQQTPGQGLQFLFEYFSETQRNKGNFPGRFSGRQFSNSRSEMNVSTLELGDSALYLCASKTPEPADTQYFGPGTRLTVL.

V is TRBV7-2 and J is TRBJ1-6, with a tentative D call TRBD1 (6 bases). The V end was cut by 0 bases, the J end by 9 bases, with 15 bases between. The CDR3 is 16 amino acids. Per germline, CDR1 SGHTA and CDR2 FQGNSA. The CDR3 reads CASSLAAGHRSSPLHF. CDR3 coding DNA: TGTGCCAGCAGCTTAGCTGCGGGACACCGCTCTTCACCCCTCCACTTT.

The chain links TRBV29-1 to TRBJ1-2; 8 bases line up with TRBD1. The germline CDR1 and CDR2 sequences are SQVTM and ANQGSEA. After removal of 6 bases from V and 6 bases from J, the junction contained 3 bases not matched to a gene. The CDR3 extends over 11 amino acids. The CDR3 coding sequence is TGCAGCGTCCAGGGGGCACATGGCTACACCTTC. It codes for CSVQGAHGYTF.

The chain is built from TRBV6-5 and TRBJ2-5; TRBD2 matches 9 bases. The germline V gene encodes CDR1 MNHEY and CDR2 SVGAGI. The CDR3 loop spans 15 amino acids. Trimming cost V 4 bases and J 2 bases; bases outside gene matches: 5. In DNA, the CDR3 is TGTGCCAGCAGTTCGACTAGCGGCCCACAAGAGACCCAGTACTTC. This translates into CASSSTSGPQETQYF.

This chain connects TRBV10-3 to TRBJ2-1, with 8 bases lining up with TRBD2. CDR3 length: 14 residues. V lost 10 bases to trimming and J lost 4 bases; unmatched junction nucleotides: 9. CDR1 and CDR2 from the germline V gene are ENHRY and SYGVKD. The CDR3 DNA follows: TGTGCCACCGTACTAGCGGAGCAATACAATGAGCAGTTCTTC. The encoded protein is CATVLAEQYNEQFF.

V gene TRBV20-1 combines with J gene TRBJ2-3; perhaps D is TRBD1 or TRBD2 (5 bases each). The CDR3 totals 15 residues. Trimming shortened V by 1 base and J by 3 bases, and 14 bases separated the two germline ends. From germline, CDR1 is DFQATT and CDR2 SNEGSKA (reference sequence). The CDR3 here is CSARVGTDRTDTQYF. CDR3 coding DNA: TGCAGTGCTAGAGTGGGGACGGACCGGACAGATACGCAGTATTTT.

This clonotype was seen only a few times. The rearrangement joins TRBV20-1 to TRBJ2-3; D not certain. CDR1 is DFQATT, CDR2 SNEGSKA, per germline (reference sequence). Trimming shortened V by 3 bases and J by 4 bases, and 8 bases separated the two germline ends. CDR3 size: 12 residues. The DNA for the CDR3 is TGCAGTGCTAGTTATCGTTCAGATACGCAGTATTTT. Protein product: CSASYRSDTQYF.

This clonotype was observed once. The junction and the germline gene differ at one end; a read error may be behind it. The gene calls are TRBV6-1 and TRBJ2-5, with a tentative D call TRBD2 (5 bases). This CDR3 comprises 13 residues. Germline V lookup: CDR1 MNHNS, CDR2 SASEGT. The DNA for the CDR3 is TGTGCCAGCAGTCAAGCGGTACGGAAGACCCAGTACTTC. Amino acids: CASSQAVRKTQYF.

The chain combines TRBV5-1 with TRBJ2-7; TRBD1 agrees at 8 bases. Trimming took 4 bases from V and 7 from J; bases not matched to a gene: 10. CDR1 is SGHRS and CDR2 is YFSETQ in the germline V gene. CDR3 size: 14 residues. This chain's CDR3 is CASSVDRDPWEQYF. CDR3 DNA: TGCGCCAGCAGCGTGGACAGGGATCCTTGGGAGCAGTACTTC.

The genes are TRBV5-1 and TRBJ2-7, with D possibly TRBD2 on 5 matching bases. The germline V and J ends were trimmed by 0 bases and 3 bases, with 13 bases remaining between them. From germline, CDR1 is SGHRS and CDR2 YFSETQ. CDR3 length equals 15 residues. The CDR3 region is CASSLASGRDYEQYF. CDR3 in DNA: TGCGCCAGCAGCTTGGCCTCGGGAAGGGACTACGAGCAGTACTTC. The whole variable domain, remainder taken from reference TRBV5-1 and TRBJ2-7, is KAGVTQTPRYLIKTRGQQVTLSCSPISGHRSVSWYQQTPGQGLQFLFEYFSETQRNKGNFPGRFSGRQFSNSRSEMNVSTLELGDSALYLCASSLASGRDYEQYFGPGTRLTVT.

V gene TRBV7-2 combines with J gene TRBJ2-6, with D unclear. Between the trimmed V and J ends, which lost 1 base and 2 bases, there was a span of 6 bases. The CDR3 is 15 amino acids. Germline values: CDR1 SGHTA, CDR2 FQGNSA. CDR3 DNA sequence: TGTGCCAGCAGCTTAGGGTTTACTGGGGCCAACGTCCTGACTTTC. The encoded protein is CASSLGFTGANVLTF.

The gene calls are TRBV30 and TRBJ1-2, with a possible D match to TRBD1 (5 bases). The CDR3 runs to 11 residues. V lost 5 bases to trimming and J lost 11 bases, with 15 bases between them. Germline CDR1 GTSNPN, CDR2 SVGIG (reference sequence). CDR3 bases: TGTGCCTGGGCCAGGGCCGTCCGATACACCTTC. Its protein is CAWARAVRYTF.

This clonotype has a handful of counts. The V call is TRBV7-3, the J call TRBJ2-3; TRBD2 matches 8 bases. Germline CDR1 is SGHTA and CDR2 is FQGTGA. Trimming removed 4 bases from V and 3 bases from J; junction bases left unmatched: 9. The length of the CDR3 is 16 residues. This CDR3 is CASSSAAGLGTDTQYF. The CDR3 DNA sequence: TGTGCCAGCAGCTCGGCCGCGGGACTAGGGACAGATACGCAGTATTTT.

This clonotype was counted only a few times. V is TRBV5-1 and J is TRBJ1-5; no firm D call. Germline CDR1 reads SGHRS; CDR2 reads YFSETQ. The CDR3 is 14 amino acids. The ends were cut back, 0 bases at V and 2 bases at J, with 6 bases in the middle. The CDR3 coding sequence is TGCGCCAGCAGCTTGGAATGGGGCAATCAGCCCCAGCATTTT. As protein: CASSLEWGNQPQHF.

The gene calls are TRBV29-1 and TRBJ2-7; 9 nucleotides match TRBD1. The trim removed 0 bases at V and 3 bases at J, leaving 3 bases unmatched. Looked up from germline, CDR1 is SQVTM and CDR2 is ANQGSEA. CDR3 length: 14 residues. CDR3 loop: CSVEETGGVYEQYF. CDR3 bases: TGCAGCGTTGAAGAGACAGGGGGAGTCTACGAGCAGTACTTC.

A few counts support this clonotype. This chain joins TRBV7-8 and TRBJ2-4, with D possibly being TRBD2 (5 bases). Germline CDR1 and CDR2: SGHVS and FQNEAQ. The CDR3 totals 17 residues. V dropped 5 bases and J dropped 0 bases, with 17 bases sitting between them. The CDR3 sequence: CASSLTTRDLAKNIQYF. The CDR3 nucleotides are TGTGCCAGCAGCCTTACGACCCGGGATTTAGCCAAAAACATTCAGTACTTC. Full variable domain (remainder filled in from reference TRBV7-8 and TRBJ2-4): GAGVSQSPRYKVAKRGQDVALRCDPISGHVSLFWYQQALGQGPEFLTYFQNEAQLDKSGLPSDRFFAERPEGSVSTLKIQRTQQEDSAVYLCASSLTTRDLAKNIQYFGAGTRLSVL.

The V gene is TRBV28, the J gene TRBJ2-4; possibly TRBD2 for D (6 bases). Germline values: CDR1 MDHEN, CDR2 SYDVKM. Trimming stripped 3 bases from V and 8 bases from J, with 23 bases between. The CDR3 length is 17 residues. The CDR3 reads CASSFRWRDLSGDIQYF. The CDR3 coding sequence is TGTGCCAGCAGTTTTAGGTGGCGGGATCTCTCTGGGGACATTCAGTACTTC.

In this sample, this clonotype turned up many times. V and J are TRBV12-3 or TRBV12-4 and TRBJ2-5; no reliable D call. This CDR3 has 13 residues. V lost 2 bases, J lost 6 bases, and 10 bases lay in between. As DNA, the CDR3 is TGTGCCAGCAGTTTAAGTGTCTCGAAGACCCAGTACTTC. It encodes CASSLSVSKTQYF.

The rearrangement uses TRBV5-6 and TRBJ2-3; perhaps TRBD2 as D (6 bases). Trimming shortened V by 6 bases and J by 3 bases, and 29 bases separated the two germline ends. Germline-derived CDR1 and CDR2 are SGHDT and YYEEEE. The CDR3 has 19 amino acids. The CDR3 coding sequence is TGTGCCAGCAACGCTTGGGTCTTGGCGGCGGGAAGAGGGACAGATACGCAGTATTTT. Translated, it gives CASNAWVLAAGRGTDTQYF.

This clonotype has ten or more counts. This chain uses TRBV29-1 with TRBJ2-4; weak D call: TRBD1 (6 bases). V gave up 8 bases and J gave up 9 bases, with 17 bases separating them. Germline CDR1 reads SQVTM; CDR2 reads ANQGSEA. This CDR3 has 12 amino acids. This chain's CDR3 is CSTRVGAGIQYF. CDR3 coding DNA: TGCAGCACTAGGGTGGGGGCTGGCATTCAGTACTTC.

The rearrangement links TRBV19 to TRBJ2-5, with 10 bases fitting TRBD2. V lost 5 bases and J lost 6; bases outside the gene matches: 9. There are 15 residues in the CDR3. Germline CDR1 LNHDA, CDR2 SQIVND (reference sequence). This CDR3 reads CASSHGVAGGQTQYF. CDR3 nucleotide sequence: TGTGCCAGTAGTCACGGGGTAGCGGGGGGCCAGACCCAGTACTTC.

In its sample, this clonotype was seen a few times. CDR3 nucleotide sequence: TGCGCCAGCAGTCCTCGGACAGACAAGCCAATGTACCAAGAGACCCAGTACTTC. As protein: CASSPRTDKPMYQETQYF. This chain links TRBV23-1 with TRBJ2-5; D may be TRBD1 (6 bases). TRBV23-1 is given ORF status, its function remaining uncertain. The CDR3 consists of 18 residues. Trimming left V 4 bases short and J 0 bases short, with 21 bases between.